This T cell receptor beta chain came from a study of blood T cell repertoires in COVID-19. About the research overall: The study drew acute and convalescent COVID-19 samples from the United States, Italy and Spain. From T cells, B-cell-depleted T cells, or PBMCs came the material, which was cDNA or gDNA.

Methods used by the authors: From reference gene primer amplification, estimates of nucleated cell counts were derived. Clones were read by immunoSEQ multiplex PCR, and TCRdb kept only the in-frame ones, dropping some. V, J and clone size were drawn from that table, and D and trimming were deduced from the DNA. Of around 100,000 clones listed, roughly 84% were seen once; the top ten hold about 13%. Germline-derived CDR1 and CDR2 are MNHNY and SVGAGI (reference sequence). Trimming removed 6 bases at V and 13 bases at J, with 13 bases between. The CDR3 spans 11 residues. The V and J genes are TRBV6-6 and TRBJ1-3, with no clear D. Sequences were obtained from peripheral blood. The TCR comes from a human donor in a cohort sampled during active COVID-19. CDR3 loop: CASSDRGAIYF. CDR3 coding DNA: TGTGCCAGCAGCGACCGCGGTGCGATATATTTT.